These T cell receptor beta chains were read from a single sample in a study of sequential checkpoint blockade in melanoma. Assay: immunoSEQ multiplex PCR; the TCRdb copy retains only in-frame clones and omits some. The sample holds about 29,000 clones, roughly 73% seen once. The sequencing here drew on CD8+ T cells sorted from blood (inferred from file names), taken from a patient given nivolumab and ipilimumab in sequence. All receptors come from a human donor with melanoma. The CDR3 runs from the conserved cysteine through the conserved F or W. Fields, in order: CDR3 length, clone size, D gene, V gene, J gene, CDR3 protein, CDR3 DNA. D genes are given only for firm matches. Size is stated for part of the rows, as once, few or many counts, or as a class when the clone is expanded.

15	NA	NA	TRBV4-3	TRBJ2-3	CASSQVLASTDTQYF	TGCGCCAGCAGCCAAGTCCTAGCGAGCACAGATACGCAGTATTTT
14	few	NA	TRBV5-1	TRBJ1-1	CASSFGGGGTEAFF	TGCGCCAGCAGCTTTGGTGGGGGGGGAACTGAAGCTTTCTTT
15	NA	TRBD2	TRBV19	TRBJ2-1	CASSIGLAGGNEQFF	TGTGCCAGTAGTATAGGACTAGCGGGAGGCAATGAGCAGTTCTTC
13	NA	TRBD2	TRBV2	TRBJ2-1	CASTGTSRGEQFF	TGTGCCAGCACCGGGACTAGTCGCGGTGAGCAGTTCTTC
14	NA	NA	TRBV5-6	TRBJ2-1	CASSFFTRGNEQFF	TGTGCCAGCAGCTTCTTCACCCGAGGGAATGAGCAGTTCTTC
9	NA	NA	TRBV20-1	TRBJ1-3	CSAAPEVGF	TGCAGTGCCGCCCCTGAGGTAGGTTTT
14	NA	NA	TRBV28	TRBJ2-2	CASSPRLVPGELFF	TGTGCCAGCAGTCCTCGACTAGTTCCCGGGGAGCTGTTTTTT
14	NA	NA	TRBV10-2	TRBJ2-1	CASNWGYTYNEQFF	TGCGCCAGCAATTGGGGCTACACCTACAATGAGCAGTTCTTC
15	NA	NA	TRBV5-6	TRBJ2-2	CASSLKGANTGELFF	TGTGCCAGCAGCTTGAAAGGGGCGAACACCGGGGAGCTGTTTTTT
13	few	NA	TRBV6-4	TRBJ1-5	CASVRGSNQPQHF	TGTGCCAGCGTCAGAGGAAGCAATCAGCCCCAGCATTTT
15	NA	TRBD2	TRBV7-8	TRBJ2-2	CASSLGGGYTGELFF	TGTGCCAGCAGCTTAGGCGGGGGGTACACCGGGGAGCTGTTTTTT
17	NA	NA	TRBV5-1	TRBJ2-7	CASSLVGAPMGSYEQYF	TGCGCCAGCAGCTTGGTTGGGGCCCCGATGGGCTCCTACGAGCAGTACTTC
15	NA	NA	TRBV6-5	TRBJ1-4	CASSYSVQSNEKLFF	TGTGCCAGCAGTTACTCGGTACAGAGTAATGAAAAACTGTTTTTT
14	NA	NA	TRBV7-9	TRBJ1-2	CASSPTEDSYGYTF	TGTGCCAGCAGCCCCACTGAGGACAGCTATGGCTACACCTTC
14	NA	TRBD1	TRBV9	TRBJ2-3	CASSVGRGPDTQYF	TGTGCCAGCAGCGTAGGCAGGGGGCCAGATACGCAGTATTTT
15	NA	TRBD1	TRBV5-5	TRBJ2-7	CASSLARTGAYEQYF	TGTGCCAGCAGCTTGGCTCGAACAGGGGCCTACGAGCAGTACTTC
16	NA	NA	TRBV4-2	TRBJ2-7	CASSPGFGGGSYEQYF	TGTGCCAGCAGCCCCGGGTTCGGGGGTGGTAGCTACGAGCAGTACTTC
15	NA	NA	TRBV7-8	TRBJ1-1	CASSLERAPSTEAFF	TGTGCCAGCAGCTTAGAGAGGGCCCCGAGCACTGAAGCTTTCTTT
16	NA	NA	TRBV7-9	TRBJ2-1	CASSLVGPQTRDEQFF	TGTGCCAGCAGCTTAGTTGGACCCCAAACTAGAGATGAGCAGTTCTTC
16	few	TRBD1	TRBV12-5	TRBJ1-4	CASGLASGGRAEKLFF	TGTGCTAGTGGTTTGGCATCAGGGGGTAGGGCGGAAAAACTGTTTTTT
14	NA	NA	TRBV5-6	TRBJ1-1	CASSLASLDTEAFF	TGTGCCAGCAGCTTGGCTAGTCTAGACACTGAAGCTTTCTTT
13	NA	NA	TRBV27	TRBJ1-1	CASSLSRAGEAFF	TGTGCCAGCAGTTTATCGAGGGCAGGGGAGGCTTTCTTT
14	NA	NA	TRBV7-2	TRBJ1-2	CASRGGGESYGYTF	TGTGCCAGCAGAGGGGGAGGGGAGAGCTATGGCTACACCTTC
16	NA	NA	TRBV4-1	TRBJ2-2	CASSQDETEFYGGLFF	TGCGCCAGCAGCCAAGACGAGACAGAGTTTTACGGGGGGCTGTTTTTT
17	NA	NA	TRBV28	TRBJ2-1	CASSLRGLPTSYNEQFF	TGTGCCAGCAGTTTAAGGGGACTCCCGACCTCCTACAATGAGCAGTTCTTC
15	NA	TRBD2	TRBV15	TRBJ2-2	CATSAVAGGSGELFF	TGTGCCACCAGCGCCGTCGCGGGCGGGAGCGGGGAGCTGTTTTTT
15	NA	TRBD2	TRBV9	TRBJ2-1	CASSGGASGYNEQFF	TGTGCCAGCAGCGGAGGGGCTAGCGGCTACAATGAGCAGTTCTTC
15	NA	NA	TRBV18	TRBJ2-1	CASSRPPTLNNEQFF	TGTGCCAGCTCACGACCGCCGACATTAAACAATGAGCAGTTCTTC
14	few	NA	TRBV21-1	TRBJ1-5	CASSKGGRNQPQHF	TGTGCCAGCAGCAAAGGGGGGCGCAATCAGCCCCAGCATTTT
14	NA	NA	TRBV7-9	TRBJ1-6	CASSLVQGNSPLHF	TGTGCCAGCAGCTTAGTACAGGGAAATTCGCCCCTCCACTTT
14	NA	NA	TRBV9	TRBJ1-1	CASSLTQGHTEAFF	TGTGCCAGCAGTTTAACACAGGGTCACACTGAAGCTTTCTTT
13	NA	TRBD1	TRBV7-9	TRBJ1-1	CASKSGQLPEAFF	TGTGCCAGCAAATCGGGACAGTTGCCTGAAGCTTTCTTT
16	few	TRBD1	TRBV27	TRBJ2-7	CASSATGTGVTYEQYF	TGTGCCAGCAGCGCGACCGGGACAGGGGTAACCTACGAGCAGTACTTC
15	NA	TRBD2	TRBV5-1	TRBJ2-7	CASSLWTSGTYEQYF	TGCGCCAGCAGCTTGTGGACTAGCGGAACCTACGAGCAGTACTTC
19	once	TRBD2	TRBV4-2	TRBJ2-3	CASSQGPAGGPGITYTQYF	TGTGCCAGCAGCCAAGGTCCAGCGGGAGGGCCGGGGATCACATATACGCAGTATTTT
17	NA	NA	TRBV4-3	TRBJ2-6	CASSQAGILSGANVLTF	TGCGCCAGCAGCCAGGCAGGTATCCTCTCTGGGGCCAACGTCCTGACTTTC
18	NA	TRBD2	TRBV6-1	TRBJ2-2	CASSEGSLAGGPTGELFF	TGTGCCAGCAGTGAAGGGTCACTAGCGGGGGGGCCAACCGGGGAGCTGTTTTTT
17	once	TRBD2	TRBV28	TRBJ2-7	CASSSWTSGSTNDEQYF	TGTGCCAGCAGTTCTTGGACTAGCGGGAGTACGAACGACGAGCAGTACTTC
13	NA	NA	TRBV28	TRBJ2-7	CASSLGHTYEQYF	TGTGCCAGCAGTTTGGGACACACCTACGAGCAGTACTTC
18	NA	TRBD1	TRBV14	TRBJ2-7	CASSQGRPGQGFFYEQYF	TGTGCCAGCAGCCAAGGGAGGCCGGGACAGGGATTTTTCTACGAGCAGTACTTC
14	NA	TRBD2	TRBV4-1	TRBJ2-1	CASSLGTGLGVEFF	TGCGCCAGCAGCCTTGGGACGGGACTAGGGGTCGAGTTCTTC
12	NA	TRBD2	TRBV5-1	TRBJ2-7	CASSPSSGEQYF	TGCGCCAGCAGCCCCTCTAGCGGCGAGCAGTACTTC
14	few	TRBD2	TRBV7-9	TRBJ2-5	CASTSGGREETQYF	TGTGCCAGCACCTCGGGGGGGCGTGAGGAGACCCAGTACTTC